This T cell receptor (beta chain) was sequenced during a study of radiotherapy plus CTLA-4 blockade in lung cancer. Study-wide background: Patients showed objective responses in 18% of cases, and disease control was achieved by under 40%.

Study-wide results and limits: Radiotherapy with ipilimumab was followed by blood expansion of tumor-derived clones. Alongside interferon-beta, early blood T cell clone dynamics were reportedly the best predictor of response.

A few counts support this clone. Its antigen is as yet unknown. Germline V CDR1 and CDR2: LNHDA, SQIVND (reference sequence). Trimming removed 3 bases at V and 0 bases at J, with 12 bases between. CDR3 length equals 15 residues. The repertoire was sequenced with immunoSEQ multiplex PCR; TCRdb's copy has only in-frame clones and lacks some. The table lists 89,000 or so clones, roughly 80% of them singletons. The source is a human donor with non-small cell lung cancer who had a partial response to radiotherapy plus ipilimumab. The source was peripheral blood, collected from a patient treated with radiotherapy plus ipilimumab. V is TRBV19 and J is TRBJ2-7, with D possibly matching TRBD2 (5 bases). The CDR3: CASSIEGSRSYEQYF. The CDR3 DNA reads TGTGCCAGTAGTATTGAGGGATCTCGCTCCTACGAGCAGTACTTC.